This TCR beta chain was sequenced in a study of blood T cell repertoires in COVID-19. Turning to the study itself: PBMCs, B-cell-depleted T cells, or T cells provided the cDNA or gDNA that made up the material.

Sequencing used immunoSEQ multiplex PCR; TCRdb keeps in-frame clones, though not all of them. The sample lists 250,000 to 300,000 clones, over 70% seen once, with about a tenth in the top ten. Patients of the Seattle cohort, enrolled during active infection, were followed longitudinally. V gave up 0 bases and J gave up 6 bases, with 6 bases separating them. The germline gives CDR1 MGHRA, CDR2 YSYEKL. The CDR3 runs 14 residues. Material for sequencing was peripheral blood. The chain has TRBV4-1 and TRBJ1-6; unclear D gene. The origin of this receptor is a woman aged 70-85 years with COVID-19, enrolled during active disease. CDR3 nucleotides: TGCGCCAGCAGCCAAGAGGCGGCTAATTCACCCCTCCACTTT. Amino acids: CASSQEAANSPLHF.